This T cell receptor beta chain is from a study of T cells in Graves' hyperthyroidism and ophthalmopathy. Study findings and constraints: The model anticipated ophthalmopathy a median about 6.5 months pre-onset. Most expanded thyroid clonotypes above 0.001 also appeared in blood.

This clonotype was counted ten times or more. The antigen is not known. The CDR3 is made up of 20 amino acids. Germline V lookup: CDR1 MNHNY, CDR2 SVGAGI (reference sequence). The junction had 13 bases not matched to a gene; V was cut back by 2 bases and J by 0 bases. The CDR3 regions of TCR beta were amplified from RNA transcripts. Primed by the HTBI set, a first-round RT-PCR was run on the TCR CDR3. One entry per CDR3 protein, called by TCRdb with MiXCR from the multiplex PCR reads. Of 250,000 or so distinct CDR3 sequences in the sample, over 15% were seen once. Patients were excluded for uncontrolled infection, other autoimmune disease, pregnancy or lactation. Each diagnosis drew on symptoms, thyroxine, TRAb, thyroid ultrasound and orbital computed tomography findings.

The V and J genes are TRBV6-6 and TRBJ2-2, with 9 bases identical to TRBD2. This sequence originates from a woman between 18 and 29 years old with Graves' ophthalmopathy. The sequencing input was blood. The CDR3 DNA is TGTGCCAGCAGTTACACGGGACTAGCCTACGTCGTTTCGAACACCGGGGAGCTGTTTTTT. Protein product: CASSYTGLAYVVSNTGELFF.